A selection of T cell receptor beta chains follows, all from one sample in a study of cytomegalovirus exposure and HLA in healthy donors. Here immunoSEQ multiplex PCR was the method, and the copy in TCRdb shows in-frame clones only, minus some. Of over 100,000 clones listed, approximately 80% are singletons. Source material: PBMCs. These receptors originate from a woman aged 18-30 years in good health and CMV-seropositive. The CDR3 runs from the conserved cysteine through the conserved F or W. The D gene is left open where the match is weak. Size tells how often a clone was seen (once, few, many) or the class of an expanded clone, and some rows leave it out.

D gene	V gene	J gene	clone size	CDR3 DNA	CDR3 protein
.	TRBV19	TRBJ2-1	few	TGTGCCAGTAGTATAGGTAGGGGCCCCTACAATGAGCAGTTCTTC	CASSIGRGPYNEQFF
.	TRBV9	TRBJ1-4	once	TGTGCCAGCGGACGGACAGTCGCAACTAATGAAAAACTGTTTTTT	CASGRTVATNEKLFF
TRBD1	TRBV7-8	TRBJ2-7	once	TGTGCCAGCAGCTTAGTGGTGGGGACAGTTACCGAGCAGTACTTC	CASSLVVGTVTEQYF
TRBD1	TRBV14	TRBJ1-1	.	TGTGCCAGCAGCCAAACAGGGGTTGGGGCTGAAGCTTTCTTT	CASSQTGVGAEAFF
.	TRBV30	TRBJ2-1	.	TGTGCCTGGAGTAGGACGACGGGATCCTACAATGAGCAGTTCTTC	CAWSRTTGSYNEQFF
.	TRBV18	TRBJ1-2	.	TGTGCCAGCTCCGCGGAGGCTAACTATGGCTACACCTTC	CASSAEANYGYTF
TRBD1	TRBV19	TRBJ1-5	.	TGTGCCAGTAGACAGGGGAATCAGCCCCAGCATTTT	CASRQGNQPQHF
.	TRBV9	TRBJ1-6	.	TGTGCCAGCAGCGGGGGGACTGCCGGGGGTTCACCCCTCCACTTT	CASSGGTAGGSPLHF
TRBD1	TRBV27	TRBJ1-5	.	TGTGCCAGCATGAGACAGGGTCTTGGCAATCAGCCCCAGCATTTT	CASMRQGLGNQPQHF
TRBD2	TRBV18	TRBJ2-1	.	TGTGCCAGCTCTGACATAGCGGGAAACTCCTACAATGAGCAGTTCTTC	CASSDIAGNSYNEQFF
.	TRBV4-2	TRBJ2-7	.	TGTGCCAGCAGCCAAGATTTTAATGGGTTGGGGGCTGTCGAGCAGTACTTC	CASSQDFNGLGAVEQYF
TRBD2	TRBV27	TRBJ2-3	once	TGTGCCAGCAGTTTACTAGCGGGAGTTGGCACAGATACGCAGTATTTT	CASSLLAGVGTDTQYF
TRBD1	TRBV6-1	TRBJ2-1	once	TGTGCCAGCAGCGGGACAGAGTACAATGAGCAGTTCTTC	CASSGTEYNEQFF
.	TRBV19	TRBJ2-7	.	TGTGCCAGTAGTGGGGGCCTCTACGGCCGCTACGAGCAGTACTTC	CASSGGLYGRYEQYF
.	TRBV5-1	TRBJ2-7	.	TGCGCCAGCAGCTTGACTACCCGATACGAGCAGTACTTC	CASSLTTRYEQYF
.	TRBV28	TRBJ1-1	.	TGTGCCAGCACGCCCAGGGCTTCTCTGCCCTCTGAAGCTTTCTTT	CASTPRASLPSEAFF
TRBD1	TRBV9	TRBJ1-1	few	TGTGCCAGCAGCGCCTCGACAGGGCAGAACACTGAAGCTTTCTTT	CASSASTGQNTEAFF
.	TRBV6-1	TRBJ2-7	.	TGTGCCAGCAGTGATCGGGGGACTCTCTACGAGCAGTACTTC	CASSDRGTLYEQYF
.	TRBV2	TRBJ1-4	.	TGTGCCAGCAGTGAAGAACTAGGGTGGTTAAGCGTGACACTGTTTTTT	CASSEELGWLSVTLFF
.	TRBV13	TRBJ1-5	.	TGTGCCAGCAGCTTAGGCGGCAGGGGCAATCAGCCCCAGCATTTT	CASSLGGRGNQPQHF
.	TRBV7-2	TRBJ2-3	.	TGTGCCAGCAGACAAAATCCGGGAGTGAAGCAGTATTTT	CASRQNPGVKQYF
.	TRBV30	TRBJ1-2	.	TGTGCCTGGAGTGGAGGGACAACTAACTATGGCTACACCTTC	CAWSGGTTNYGYTF
TRBD1	TRBV19	TRBJ2-1	.	TGTGCCAGCATTGGGGGACAGGGAATAGTGGGTGAGCAGTTCTTC	CASIGGQGIVGEQFF
.	TRBV5-4	TRBJ2-7	once	TGTGCCAGCAGCTTATTTGGTCGGGTGGACGAGCAGTACTTC	CASSLFGRVDEQYF
.	TRBV19	TRBJ1-5	.	TGTGCCAGTAGTAAACAGGGCAATCAGCCCCAGCATTTT	CASSKQGNQPQHF
TRBD2	TRBV19	TRBJ2-1	.	TGTGCCAGTAGTATATGGGGACTAGCGCAACACAATGAGCAGTTCTTC	CASSIWGLAQHNEQFF
TRBD1	TRBV5-1	TRBJ1-4	.	TGCGCCAGCAGCTTAGGGGACAGGGGAAATGAAAAACTGTTTTTT	CASSLGDRGNEKLFF
.	TRBV30	TRBJ1-1	.	TGTGCCTGGAGTGTTGGGACATCCACTGAAGCTTTCTTT	CAWSVGTSTEAFF
TRBD2	TRBV30	TRBJ2-7	.	TGTGCCTGGACCCAACTAGCGTCGGAAGAGCAGTACTTC	CAWTQLASEEQYF
.	TRBV30	TRBJ1-1	.	TGTGCCTGGAGTGTAGCGGAGAACACTGAAGCTTTCTTT	CAWSVAENTEAFF
TRBD1	TRBV19	TRBJ1-6	.	TGTGCCAGTTCGTCGGGGACAGGGGCCATTTCACCCCTCCACTTT	CASSSGTGAISPLHF
.	TRBV11-2	TRBJ2-5	once	TGTGCCAGCAGCTTAGGGGGCGAGGAGTACTTC	CASSLGGEEYF
.	TRBV6-6	TRBJ1-3	.	TGTGCCAGCAGAACTCCCCCCTCTGGAAACACCATATATTTT	CASRTPPSGNTIYF
TRBD2	TRBV27	TRBJ2-7	.	TGTGCCAGCAGGGCGGGAGGGGTTGGATACGAGCAGTACTTC	CASRAGGVGYEQYF
TRBD1	TRBV27	TRBJ2-1	.	TGTGCCAGCAGTTTAGCTGGACAGGGCTACAATGAGCAGTTCTTC	CASSLAGQGYNEQFF
TRBD2	TRBV4-1	TRBJ2-7	.	TGCGCCAGCGGGGGACTAGCGGGAGTGGGGGAGCAGTACTTC	CASGGLAGVGEQYF
TRBD1	TRBV6-6	TRBJ2-1	.	TGTGCCAGCAGTTACCCGACAGGGCCCTACAATGAGCAGTTCTTC	CASSYPTGPYNEQFF
TRBD2	TRBV5-1	TRBJ2-7	.	TGCGCCAGCAGCCTAGCGGGAGAGGCGTCCTACGAGCAGTACTTC	CASSLAGEASYEQYF
TRBD2	TRBV13	TRBJ2-3	.	TGTGCCAGCAGCCTCGGACTAGCGGGACGCACAGATACGCAGTATTTT	CASSLGLAGRTDTQYF
.	TRBV5-1	TRBJ2-5	.	TGCGCCAGCAGCATATTCCAAGAGACCCAGTACTTC	CASSIFQETQYF
TRBD1	TRBV9	TRBJ1-1	.	TGTGCCAGCAGCGGGGGACAGGGGAACACTGAAGCTTTCTTT	CASSGGQGNTEAFF
TRBD2	TRBV6-6	TRBJ2-3	.	TGTGCCAGCAGTGCTCTAGCGGCCCAGGGTACGCAGTATTTT	CASSALAAQGTQYF